Following are 17 T cell receptor beta chains from one sample sequenced in a study of blood T cell repertoires in COVID-19. Assay used: immunoSEQ multiplex PCR; TCRdb lists only in-frame clones, some missing. In the table there are some 190,000 clones, over 70% of which are singletons. What was sequenced was peripheral blood. These receptors all come from a man between 60 and 75 years old with acute or convalescent COVID-19.

The rearrangement joins TRBV14 to TRBJ1-5; 8 positions match TRBD1. The CDR3 loop spans 18 amino acids. Germline assignment: CDR1 SGHDN and CDR2 FVKESK. The V segment lost 1 base and the J segment 0 bases; nucleotides outside the gene matches: 8. The CDR3 region has the DNA TGTGCCAGCAGCCAAGCTAGGACAGGGCATAATAGCAATCAGCCCCAGCATTTT. Its protein is CASSQARTGHNSNQPQHF.

V usage is TRBV6-5 and J usage is TRBJ1-2, with 8 bases that match TRBD1. This CDR3 has 16 residues. Per germline, CDR1 MNHEY and CDR2 SVGAGI. Trimming cost V 0 bases and J 6 bases; bases outside gene matches: 9. In DNA, the CDR3 is TGTGCCAGCAGTTACTCGGTGCAGGGGGCAGAGGATGGCTACACCTTC. It translates to CASSYSVQGAEDGYTF.

DNA of the CDR3: TGTGCCAGCAGTGAAGGGGCGGGGGCTGAAAAACTGTTTTTT. It translates to CASSEGAGAEKLFF. The chain employs TRBV6-1 and TRBJ1-4; D possibly corresponds to TRBD1 (6 bases). The CDR3 has 14 residues. Germline loops: CDR1 MNHNS, CDR2 SASEGT. V was pared by 1 base and J by 7 bases, with 10 bases between.

The chain couples TRBV9 to TRBJ1-3, with TRBD1 as a possible D gene (5 bases). V was cut by 1 base and J by 0 bases, with 14 bases left in between. The CDR3 totals 17 residues. Per germline, CDR1 SGDLS and CDR2 YYNGEE. This chain's CDR3 is CASSVSTALSSGNTIYF. CDR3 DNA: TGTGCCAGCAGCGTATCGACAGCCTTAAGCTCTGGAAACACCATATATTTT.

V and J are TRBV5-6 and TRBJ1-1, with 8 bases aligning to TRBD1. The junction had 5 bases not matched to a gene; V was cut back by 0 bases and J by 10 bases. The length of the CDR3 is 13 residues. Germline lookup yields CDR1 SGHDT and CDR2 YYEEEE. In DNA, the CDR3 is TGTGCCAGCAGCTTGGGACAGGGGCCAACAGCTTTCTTT. Translating gives CASSLGQGPTAFF.

The chain employs TRBV7-2 and TRBJ2-4; TRBD1 aligns across 7 bases. The CDR3 runs 14 residues. Germline assignment: CDR1 SGHTA and CDR2 FQGNSA. The V segment lost 5 bases and the J segment 6 bases; nucleotides outside the gene matches: 7. The CDR3 region has the DNA TGTGCCAGCAGCCAAACAGGGGTCGCAAACATTCAGTACTTC. It is translated as CASSQTGVANIQYF.

The chain recombines TRBV5-1 with TRBJ1-1; D remains ambiguous. From germline, CDR1 is SGHRS and CDR2 YFSETQ. The CDR3 is 14 residues long. V lost 2 bases to trimming and J lost 0 bases, with 8 bases between them. CDR3 region: CASSFSILNTEAFF. The CDR3 DNA reads TGCGCCAGCAGCTTTAGCATCTTGAACACTGAAGCTTTCTTT.

The chain couples TRBV14 to TRBJ2-3, with no clear D. CDR3 size: 16 residues. V was pared by 2 bases and J by 1 base, with 13 bases between. The germline CDR1 and CDR2 sequences are SGHDN and FVKESK. CDR3: CASSQRTTPGTDTQYF. The DNA of the CDR3 is TGTGCCAGCAGCCAACGAACTACCCCCGGCACAGATACGCAGTATTTT. The whole variable domain, filled in from reference TRBV14 and TRBJ2-3, reads EAGVTQFPSHSVIEKGQTVTLRCDPISGHDNLYWYRRVMGKEIKFLLHFVKESKQDESGMPNNRFLAERTGGTYSTLKVQPAELEDSGVYFCASSQRTTPGTDTQYFGPGTRLTVL.

In its sample, this clone was seen a few times. This chain uses TRBV6-2 or TRBV6-3 with TRBJ1-5; TRBD1 matches 9 bases. V gave up 6 bases and J gave up 4 bases; unmatched junction bases: 13. The germline gives CDR1 MNHEY, CDR2 SVGEGT. The CDR3 contains 17 residues. CDR3 in amino acids: CASSPNPIGTGNQPQHF. DNA of the CDR3: TGTGCCAGCAGCCCTAATCCCATCGGGACAGGGAATCAGCCCCAGCATTTT.

The chain links TRBV5-1 to TRBJ2-2, with 9 positions matching TRBD2. CDR1 SGHRS and CDR2 YFSETQ come from the germline V gene. The ends lost 0 bases at V and 4 bases at J; junction bases unmatched: 7. CDR3 length equals 17 residues. CDR3 sequence: CASSLEGLAGRTGELFF. The CDR3 DNA reads TGCGCCAGCAGCTTGGAAGGTCTAGCGGGACGCACCGGGGAGCTGTTTTTT.

This chain links TRBV11-2 with TRBJ2-3; TRBD2 agrees at 12 bases. The germline CDR1 and CDR2 sequences are SGHAT and FQNNGV. This CDR3 is 16 amino acids long. V trimming: 3 bases; J trimming: 2 bases; junction bases outside the gene matches: 3. Written as DNA, the CDR3 is TGTGCCAGCAGCTTCACTAGCGGGAGGTCCACAGATACGCAGTATTTT. It specifies CASSFTSGRSTDTQYF.

The J gene is TRBJ2-1, the V gene TRBV11-2; TRBD1 matches at 11 bases. This CDR3 is built from 18 residues. Germline V gene data show CDR1 as SGHAT and CDR2 as FQNNGV. V trimming: 5 bases; J trimming: 5 bases; junction bases outside the gene matches: 14. This CDR3 is CASSKRTGGDKWDNEQFF. As DNA, the CDR3 is TGTGCCAGCAGCAAGAGGACAGGGGGCGACAAGTGGGACAATGAGCAGTTCTTC.

This rearrangement joins TRBV6-6 to TRBJ2-2, with 7 bases matching TRBD2. The V gene's germline CDR1 is MNHNY and CDR2 SVGAGI (reference sequence). The junction had 0 bases not matched to a gene; V was cut back by 1 base and J by 7 bases. The CDR3 has 13 amino acids. This CDR3 reads CASSYWGGGELFF. The CDR3 DNA follows: TGTGCCAGCAGTTACTGGGGGGGCGGGGAGCTGTTTTTT.

The chain carries TRBV7-8 and TRBJ2-7, with TRBD2 as a possible D gene (6 bases). The CDR3 loop spans 13 amino acids. In germline, CDR1 is SGHVS, CDR2 FQNEAQ. The V end lost 6 bases, the J end lost 6 bases, and 15 bases lay between the germline ends. CDR3 sequence: CASREGRGSEQYF. Here the CDR3 DNA reads TGTGCCAGCAGAGAGGGCCGGGGGAGCGAGCAGTACTTC.

J is TRBJ2-2 and V is TRBV2, with TRBD1 as a possible D gene (5 bases). CDR3 size: 16 residues. CDR1 is SNHLY and CDR2 is FYNNEI in the germline V gene. The V end was cut by 4 bases, the J end by 1 base, with 13 bases between. CDR3 sequence (DNA): TGTGCCAGCAGTGTAATATCAAGGGGGAACACCGGGGAGCTGTTTTTT. Its protein is CASSVISRGNTGELFF.

The genes are TRBV6-5 and TRBJ2-4, with a possible D match to TRBD1 (5 bases). Germline values: CDR1 MNHEY, CDR2 SVGAGI. Trimming left V 0 bases short and J 8 bases short, with 17 bases between. This CDR3 has 16 residues. In DNA form, the CDR3 reads TGTGCCAGCAGTTACTCGTACGATCAGGGTTTGGACATTCAGTACTTC. This codes for CASSYSYDQGLDIQYF.

This clone was seen only once. The gene calls are TRBV7-9 and TRBJ2-1; TRBD1 aligns across 8 bases. Germline V lookup: CDR1 SEHNR, CDR2 FQNEAQ (reference sequence). The CDR3 spans 14 residues. V lost 0 bases and J lost 6; bases outside the gene matches: 1. In DNA form, the CDR3 reads TGTGCCAGCAGCTTAGCAGGGACAGGCAATGAGCAGTTCTTC. This encodes CASSLAGTGNEQFF.